Listed below are T cell receptor beta chains from one sample, sequenced in a study of cytomegalovirus exposure and HLA in healthy donors. Libraries were prepared by immunoSEQ multiplex PCR; TCRdb keeps only in-frame clonotypes and omits some of them. The sample holds fewer than 200,000 clones, roughly 70% seen once. Sequenced: PBMCs. Source of these receptors: a girl between 5 and 17 years old in good health and CMV-seronegative. Each CDR3 is given with its conserved first and last residue. The order of the fields is D gene, J gene, V gene, clone size, CDR3 protein, CDR3 DNA. D genes are given only for firm matches. Not all rows give a size; the values are once, few, many and, for expanded clones, a class.

. TRBJ1-3 TRBV30 . CAWSGRDSGNTIYF TGTGCCTGGAGTGGCAGGGACTCTGGAAACACCATATATTTT
. TRBJ1-2 TRBV19 . CASSPILTHLTSNYGYTF TGTGCCAGTAGTCCGATACTTACCCACCTCACCTCTAACTATGGCTACACCTTC
TRBD2 TRBJ2-5 TRBV5-3 . CARSLYPRESGDQETQYF TGTGCCAGAAGCCTCTATCCTCGGGAGAGCGGGGACCAAGAGACCCAGTACTTC
TRBD1 TRBJ2-7 TRBV25-1 . CASEGQAESYEQYF TGTGCCAGCGAAGGACAGGCTGAATCCTACGAGCAGTACTTC
. TRBJ1-2 TRBV19 . CASSTPDSLYGYTF TGTGCCAGTAGTACCCCGGACAGCCTCTATGGCTACACCTTC
. TRBJ1-1 TRBV7-8 . CASSLPPAANGAFF TGTGCCAGCAGCTTACCCCCCGCGGCGAATGGAGCTTTCTTT
. TRBJ2-2 TRBV29-1 . CSGRTMNTGELFF TGCAGCGGTCGGACAATGAACACCGGGGAGCTGTTTTTT
TRBD2 TRBJ2-7 TRBV6-5 . CASSYGVGGGPYEQYF TGTGCCAGCAGTTACGGTGTGGGGGGGGGACCGTACGAGCAGTACTTC
TRBD1 TRBJ2-3 TRBV9 . CASRDDRGAVDTQYF TGTGCCAGCAGGGATGACAGGGGCGCGGTAGATACGCAGTATTTT
TRBD1 TRBJ1-2 TRBV5-4 once CASSFSTMTGSFGYTF TGTGCCAGCAGCTTCTCTACAATGACAGGGAGCTTTGGCTACACCTTC
. TRBJ1-1 TRBV25-1 . CASSDWRTVNTEAFF TGTGCCAGCAGTGACTGGAGGACAGTAAACACTGAAGCTTTCTTT
. TRBJ1-5 TRBV10-1 . CASSESGGQPQHF TGCGCCAGCAGTGAGTCGGGGGGACAGCCCCAGCATTTT
TRBD1 TRBJ1-4 TRBV12-5 few CASHPGTGNEKLFF TGTGCCTCTCACCCCGGGACAGGGAATGAAAAACTGTTTTTT
. TRBJ1-4 TRBV6-1 . CASSGNRGEKLFF TGTGCCAGCAGTGGGAATCGGGGTGAAAAACTGTTTTTT
TRBD1 TRBJ2-7 TRBV27 . CASSPRQGPYEQYF TGTGCCAGCAGTCCTCGACAGGGCCCCTACGAGCAGTACTTC
TRBD1 TRBJ1-1 TRBV7-2 . CASTNWDRVRNTEAFF TGTGCCAGCACCAATTGGGACAGAGTAAGGAACACTGAAGCTTTCTTT
TRBD1 TRBJ1-5 TRBV7-8 . CASSLRNRDSPLRSNQPQHF TGTGCCAGCAGCTTAAGAAACCGGGACAGCCCATTAAGGAGCAATCAGCCCCAGCATTTT
. TRBJ2-5 TRBV7-7 . CASSLGPSGETQYF TGTGCCAGCAGCTTAGGCCCCAGTGGAGAGACCCAGTACTTC
TRBD1 TRBJ1-5 TRBV5-1 . CASSPGTDNQPQHF TGCGCCAGCAGCCCGGGGACAGACAATCAGCCCCAGCATTTT
. TRBJ2-1 TRBV7-8 few CATSLFSQGYNEQFF TGTGCCACCAGCTTATTTTCCCAGGGTTACAATGAGCAGTTCTTC
. TRBJ1-4 TRBV5-1 . CASSLMRGTNEKLFF TGCGCCAGCAGCTTGATGAGGGGGACTAATGAAAAACTGTTTTTT
. TRBJ1-2 TRBV12-5 few CASGLVLRSDYGYTF TGTGCTAGTGGTTTGGTACTGAGGAGCGACTATGGCTACACCTTC
TRBD1 TRBJ1-5 TRBV19 . CASSRLGQGDSNQPQHF TGTGCCAGTAGTAGACTAGGACAGGGGGATAGCAATCAGCCCCAGCATTTT
. TRBJ1-1 TRBV19 once CASRRLLNTEAFF TGTGCCAGTAGGAGGCTCTTGAACACTGAAGCTTTCTTT
. TRBJ2-7 TRBV2 . CASYHGGFTAYEQYF TGTGCCAGCTATCACGGCGGCTTTACCGCCTACGAGCAGTACTTC